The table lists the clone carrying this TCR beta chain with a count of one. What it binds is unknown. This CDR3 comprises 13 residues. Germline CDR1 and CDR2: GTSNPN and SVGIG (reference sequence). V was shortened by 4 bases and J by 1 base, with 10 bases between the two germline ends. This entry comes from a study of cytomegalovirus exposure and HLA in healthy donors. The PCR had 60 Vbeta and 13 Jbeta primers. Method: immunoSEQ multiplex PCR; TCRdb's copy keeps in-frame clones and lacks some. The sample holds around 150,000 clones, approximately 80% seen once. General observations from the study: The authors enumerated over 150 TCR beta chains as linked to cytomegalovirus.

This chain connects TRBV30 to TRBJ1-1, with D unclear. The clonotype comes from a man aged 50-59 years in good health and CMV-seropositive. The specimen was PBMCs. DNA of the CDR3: TGTGCCTGGACCGATCGGGGGAACACTGAAGCTTTCTTT. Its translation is CAWTDRGNTEAFF.